This entry lists 20 T cell receptor beta chains sequenced from one sample in a study of PD-L1 blockade in urothelial cancer. Time point described: pretreatment peripheral blood. Clones were sequenced by immunoSEQ multiplex PCR, and TCRdb holds only the in-frame ones, with some missing. Found here are tens of thousands of clones, roughly nine tenths of them singletons; the top ten hold around 15%. The source material was PBMCs, sampled around atezolizumab (anti-PD-L1) treatment. The receptor source for this set is a woman in her sixties with urothelial cancer.

The CDR3 DNA reads as TGTGCCAGCAATAGCGACCCCCGGGGGACAGCCACAGATACGCAGTATTTT. Amino acid sequence: CASNSDPRGTATDTQYF. The chain employs TRBV28 and TRBJ2-3; D is possibly TRBD1 (7 bases). This CDR3 is 17 amino acids long. Trimming left V 7 bases short and J 2 bases short, with 22 bases between. CDR1 and CDR2 from the germline V gene are MDHEN and SYDVKM.

As DNA, the CDR3 is TGTGCCAGCAGCTTCGCAGGACTAGCGGGAGAATACGAGCAGTACTTC. As protein: CASSFAGLAGEYEQYF. This chain links TRBV7-2 with TRBJ2-7, with 13 bases identical to TRBD2. The CDR3 is 16 amino acids. Per germline, CDR1 SGHTA and CDR2 FQGNSA. V was clipped by 3 bases and J by 4 bases; unmatched bases: 6. The full variable domain, rest sourced from reference TRBV7-2 and TRBJ2-7, is GAGVSQSPSNKVTEKGKDVELRCDPISGHTALYWYRQSLGQGLEFLIYFQGNSAPDKSGLPSDRFSAERTGGSVSTLTIQRTQQEDSAVYLCASSFAGLAGEYEQYFGPGTRLTVT.

The V gene is TRBV19, the J gene TRBJ1-3; TRBD1 aligns across 9 bases. Trimming cost V 10 bases and J 3 bases; bases outside gene matches: 7. The CDR3 runs 14 residues. CDR1 is LNHDA and CDR2 is SQIVND in the germline V gene (reference sequence). The CDR3 DNA sequence: TGTGCCACAGTACAGGGGGCAGGTGGAAACACCATATATTTT. This translates into CATVQGAGGNTIYF.

The rearrangement uses TRBV15 and TRBJ2-2; D call uncertain. This CDR3 has 13 amino acids. Germline V gene lookup returns CDR1 LNHNV and CDR2 YYDKDF (reference sequence). V was trimmed by 4 bases and J by 6 bases, leaving 9 bases between them. CDR3: CATSTAVSGELFF. In DNA, the CDR3 is TGTGCCACCAGCACCGCAGTCTCCGGGGAGCTGTTTTTT.

This chain connects TRBV5-5 to TRBJ2-4; maybe TRBD1 (6 bases). CDR1 is SGHKS and CDR2 is YYEKEE in the germline V gene (reference sequence). V dropped 4 bases and J dropped 0 bases, with 14 bases sitting between them. CDR3 size: 16 residues. CDR3 DNA: TGTGCCAGCAGCCCAAGGGGGATCCTAGCCAAAAACATTCAGTACTTC. Its translation is CASSPRGILAKNIQYF.

The chain employs TRBV29-1 and TRBJ1-2, with D possibly matching TRBD1 (6 bases). Trimming took off 7 bases at V and 6 bases at J, with 12 bases between the two ends. CDR1 and CDR2 (germline): SQVTM, ANQGSEA. This CDR3 has 11 amino acids. CDR3 coding DNA: TGCAGCGCAGGGGATCAGGATGGCTACACCTTC. Translated, it gives CSAGDQDGYTF.

This chain joins TRBV6-1 and TRBJ2-3; 13 bases are a match to TRBD2. V lost 7 bases, J lost 6 bases, and 7 bases stayed unmatched. CDR1 and CDR2 (germline): MNHNS, SASEGT. This CDR3 has 15 residues. The CDR3 loop reads CASTRTSGGVDTQYF. The CDR3 region has the DNA TGTGCCAGCACCAGAACTAGCGGGGGGGTTGATACGCAGTATTTT.

The CDR3 protein is CASSPGLAAFWEQYF. As DNA, the CDR3 is TGTGCCAGCAGCCCCGGACTAGCGGCCTTCTGGGAGCAGTACTTC. This sequence joins TRBV11-3 and TRBJ2-7, with 10 bases identical to TRBD2. Germline V lookup: CDR1 SGHNT, CDR2 YENEEA. The V gene end was trimmed by 5 bases and the J gene end by 7 bases; junction bases not matched to a gene: 11. The CDR3 totals 15 residues.

This clone was seen a single time. This chain uses TRBV2 with TRBJ2-3; 14 bases are a match to TRBD2. V was pared by 5 bases and J by 0 bases, with 7 bases of the junction left unmatched. Looked up from germline, CDR1 is SNHLY and CDR2 is FYNNEI. The CDR3 extends over 18 amino acids. CDR3 region: CASSTPGLAGASTDTQYF. CDR3 DNA: TGTGCCAGCAGTACCCCGGGACTAGCGGGGGCCAGCACAGATACGCAGTATTTT. Full variable domain (remainder filled in from reference TRBV2 and TRBJ2-3): EPEVTQTPSHQVTQMGQEVILRCVPISNHLYFYWYRQILGQKVEFLVSFYNNEISEKSEIFDDQFSVERPDGSNFTLKIRSTKLEDSAMYFCASSTPGLAGASTDTQYFGPGTRLTVL.

This sequence joins TRBV4-3 and TRBJ2-1, with 11 positions matching TRBD2. Looked up from germline, CDR1 is LGHNA and CDR2 is YSLEER. The CDR3 has 16 residues. The junction had 8 bases not matched to a gene; V was cut back by 1 base and J by 9 bases. The CDR3 here is CASSQGLAGGAGEQFF. For the CDR3, the DNA is TGCGCCAGCAGCCAAGGTCTAGCGGGAGGCGCGGGTGAGCAGTTCTTC.

This clone came up a few times. The rearrangement uses TRBV6-5 and TRBJ2-3, with 8 bases that match TRBD2. The V segment lost 8 bases and the J segment 4 bases; nucleotides outside the gene matches: 2. The CDR3 runs 12 residues. Germline CDR1 is MNHEY and CDR2 is SVGAGI. The DNA of the CDR3 is TGTGCCAGCGGGACTAGTCCAGATACGCAGTATTTT. Translated, it gives CASGTSPDTQYF.

The rearrangement links TRBV5-4 to TRBJ1-4; TRBD1 agrees at 9 bases. The CDR3 totals 19 residues. Germline CDR1 SGHNT, CDR2 YYREEE (reference sequence). J gave up 0 bases and V 0 bases, and 9 bases lay outside the gene matches. The CDR3 nucleotides are TGTGCCAGCAGCTTGGCCTTCGGACAGGGGACAGCAACTAATGAAAAACTGTTTTTT. Its protein is CASSLAFGQGTATNEKLFF.

V gene TRBV15 combines with J gene TRBJ1-4; the match to TRBD1 covers 8 bases. V lost 0 bases, J lost 5 bases, and 11 bases stayed unmatched. This CDR3 region has 18 residues. Looked up from germline, CDR1 is LNHNV and CDR2 is YYDKDF (reference sequence). In DNA, the CDR3 is TGTGCCACCAGCAGAGAGAGACTTTACGGGACAGGAAATGAAAAACTGTTTTTT. Protein sequence: CATSRERLYGTGNEKLFF.

The J gene is TRBJ1-2, the V gene TRBV2; no reliable D call. Trimming cost V 3 bases and J 7 bases, with 15 bases left between them. This CDR3 is 14 amino acids long. Per germline, CDR1 SNHLY and CDR2 FYNNEI. This CDR3 is CASSDYPGYGGYTF. In DNA, the CDR3 is TGTGCCAGCAGTGATTATCCGGGGTACGGTGGCTACACCTTC. The whole variable domain, remainder taken from reference TRBV2 and TRBJ1-2, is EPEVTQTPSHQVTQMGQEVILRCVPISNHLYFYWYRQILGQKVEFLVSFYNNEISEKSEIFDDQFSVERPDGSNFTLKIRSTKLEDSAMYFCASSDYPGYGGYTFGSGTRLTVV.

The CDR3 is CASSFTSNTGELFF. In DNA, the CDR3 is TGTGCCAGCAGCTTTACCAGTAACACCGGGGAGCTGTTTTTT. The chain couples TRBV2 to TRBJ2-2; D uncertain. CDR1 is SNHLY and CDR2 is FYNNEI in the germline V gene. Trimming took 6 bases from V and 2 from J, leaving 10 bases between them. The CDR3 runs to 14 residues. Drawing the rest from reference TRBV2 and TRBJ2-2, the complete variable domain is EPEVTQTPSHQVTQMGQEVILRCVPISNHLYFYWYRQILGQKVEFLVSFYNNEISEKSEIFDDQFSVERPDGSNFTLKIRSTKLEDSAMYFCASSFTSNTGELFFGEGSRLTVL.

This clone showed up just a few times. J is TRBJ2-3 and V is TRBV19, with a weak D call TRBD2 (5 bases). The V gene's germline CDR1 is LNHDA and CDR2 SQIVND (reference sequence). This CDR3 contains 14 residues. V dropped 7 bases and J dropped 5 bases, with 16 bases sitting between them. CDR3 amino acids: CASTPGLRGDTQYF. The CDR3 nucleotides are TGTGCCAGTACACCCGGACTCCGGGGAGATACGCAGTATTTT.

This chain connects TRBV19 to TRBJ2-3, with 10 positions matching TRBD2. The germline V gene encodes CDR1 LNHDA and CDR2 SQIVND (reference sequence). This CDR3 comprises 15 residues. V shed 2 bases, J shed 1 base, and the junction held 0 bases outside the gene matches. The CDR3 region is CASSILAGGTDTQYF. For the CDR3, the DNA is TGTGCCAGTAGTATACTAGCGGGGGGCACAGATACGCAGTATTTT.

The chain uses TRBV4-1 and TRBJ1-1; tentative D call: TRBD1 (5 bases). Trimming cost V 5 bases and J 6 bases, with 25 bases left between them. Germline values: CDR1 MGHRA, CDR2 YSYEKL. This CDR3 comprises 17 residues. The CDR3 region has the DNA TGCGCCAGCAGCTCGAATCAAAGGAGGGGAGTAGGCTCTGAAGCTTTCTTT. Translating it yields CASSSNQRRGVGSEAFF.

In DNA, the CDR3 is TGTGCCAGCAGCCCCCTGGGGGCGGGAGGTAGGGGCACAGATACGCAGTATTTT. It codes for CASSPLGAGGRGTDTQYF. The chain uses TRBV7-2 and TRBJ2-3, with 8 positions matching TRBD2. CDR1 is SGHTA, CDR2 FQGNSA, per germline. Germline trimming cut 5 bases from V and 1 base from J; bases unmatched to any gene: 14. The CDR3 length is 18 residues.

This chain uses TRBV4-3 with TRBJ2-5; 7 bases map to TRBD2. V was clipped by 0 bases and J by 4 bases; unmatched bases: 5. Germline V lookup: CDR1 LGHNA, CDR2 YSLEER. The CDR3 runs to 15 residues. The CDR3 DNA sequence: TGCGCCAGCAGCCAAGAGCGGGTAGCGGGAGAGACCCAGTACTTC. Its protein is CASSQERVAGETQYF.